Listed below are T cell receptor beta chains from one sample, sequenced in a study of blood T cells in healthy people across ages. TCRdb called the 5' RACE reads again in MiXCR, with one record for every CDR3 protein. Of roughly 2 million distinct CDR3 sequences listed, about 50% are singletons. Sequenced sample: blood. The receptors shown here come from a woman aged 40 to 55 in good health. CDR3s include the opening cysteine and the closing phenylalanine or tryptophan. Fields, in order: V gene, D gene, J gene, CDR3 length, clone size, CDR3 protein, CDR3 DNA. The D gene is left open where the match is weak. Clone size is shown for a subset of rows, as once, few, many or a class of expanded clone.

TRBV6-5	.	TRBJ1-5	17	.	CASSYRGSGEYNQPQHF	TGTGCCAGCAGTTACAGGGGGAGCGGGGAGTACAATCAGCCCCAGCATTTT
TRBV20-1	.	TRBJ1-6	15	.	CSASERAGYNSPLHF	TGCAGTGCTAGCGAACGCGCCGGGTATAATTCACCCCTCCACTTT
TRBV28	.	TRBJ2-7	11	few	CASSFIHEQYF	TGTGCCAGCAGTTTTATACACGAGCAGTACTTC
TRBV7-2	.	TRBJ2-1	18	few	CASSLARWQVSSYNEQFF	TGTGCCAGCAGCTTAGCCCGTTGGCAGGTGAGCTCCTACAATGAGCAGTTCTTC
TRBV24-1	.	TRBJ2-3	15	few	CATAGQPSSTDTQYF	TGTGCCACCGCGGGACAGCCTTCTAGCACAGATACGCAGTATTTT
TRBV7-2	.	TRBJ2-5	12	.	CASSYLTKTQYF	TGTGCCAGCAGCTACCTGACCAAGACCCAGTACTTC
TRBV6-6	.	TRBJ1-2	14	.	CASSRHSQNYGYTF	TGTGCCAGCAGTAGACACTCCCAAAACTATGGCTACACCTTC
TRBV20-1	.	TRBJ1-2	14	few	CSASPGAANYGYTF	TGCAGTGCTAGCCCAGGGGCAGCTAACTATGGCTACACCTTC
TRBV7-3	.	TRBJ2-1	15	.	CASSLIGGPRNEQFF	TGTGCCAGCAGCTTAATTGGGGGGCCGAGGAATGAGCAGTTCTTC
TRBV27	TRBD1	TRBJ1-4	15	few	CASSFRQGRDEKLFF	TGTGCCAGCAGTTTCCGACAGGGGCGAGATGAAAAACTGTTTTTT
TRBV21-1	.	TRBJ2-5	13	.	CASSRSGAETQYF	TGTGCCAGCAGCAGGAGCGGAGCGGAGACCCAGTACTTC
TRBV7-2	TRBD2	TRBJ2-7	14	few	CASSKAGAIYEQYF	TGTGCCAGCAGCAAAGCGGGGGCCATCTACGAGCAGTACTTC
TRBV6-2/TRBV6-3	TRBD1	TRBJ1-2	16	.	CASSYYLQGLNDGYTF	TGCGCCAGCAGTTACTACCTACAGGGGTTGAATGATGGCTACACCTTC
TRBV7-6	.	TRBJ2-5	15	.	CASSLMARGQETQYF	TGTGCCAGCAGCCTGATGGCCCGGGGACAAGAGACCCAGTACTTC
TRBV11-1	TRBD2	TRBJ2-1	15	.	CASARPGLGVNEQFF	TGTGCCAGCGCTAGACCGGGACTAGGGGTTAATGAGCAGTTCTTC
TRBV18	.	TRBJ2-5	15	.	CASSPGRTGGETQYF	TGTGCCAGCTCACCCGGTCGGACCGGTGGGGAGACCCAGTACTTC
TRBV20-1	.	TRBJ2-3	15	.	CSATEGIVSTDTQYF	TGCAGTGCTACCGAAGGGATTGTGAGCACAGATACGCAGTATTTT
TRBV20-1	.	TRBJ1-1	16	.	CSARDRQHIRNTEAFF	TGCAGTGCTAGAGACAGACAGCATATCAGGAACACTGAAGCTTTCTTT
TRBV5-6	.	TRBJ2-7	13	few	CASSFRHIYEQYF	TGTGCCAGCAGCTTCCGTCACATCTACGAGCAGTACTTC
TRBV7-8	.	TRBJ2-1	13	.	CASSLRTPSEQFF	TGTGCCAGCAGCTTACGGACGCCTTCTGAGCAGTTCTTC
TRBV6-4	TRBD2	TRBJ2-3	14	once	CASGAGGSLDTQYF	TGTGCCAGCGGGGCGGGGGGATCCCTCGATACGCAGTATTTT
TRBV20-1	TRBD1	TRBJ2-2	15	.	CSAQSPGQGSGELFF	TGCAGTGCCCAAAGCCCAGGACAGGGAAGCGGGGAGCTGTTTTTT
TRBV4-2	.	TRBJ1-6	14	few	CASSQDRRGSPLHF	TGTGCCAGCAGCCAAGATCGAAGGGGTTCACCCCTCCACTTT